The text below deals with one T cell receptor beta chain. Its specificity is unknown. This entry belongs to a study of beta chain features in type 1 diabetes. Study background: Sorted cell examination encompassed about 110 million cells across all samples. Findings of the study overall: Sequencing the cDNA could make cells with high TCR expression show up more than they should. Among patients, naive, central memory and Treg TCRB repertoires appeared more similar than among healthy donors. For Type 1 diabetes patients, all four CD4+ subsets carried TCRB CDR3s that were moderately but significantly shorter.

The CDR3 extends over 13 amino acids. V gave up 4 bases and J gave up 2 bases, with 10 bases separating them. CDR1 and CDR2 from the germline V gene are GTSNPN and SVGIG (reference sequence). Expressed TCRB transcripts got sequenced, as all isolated RNA was reverse transcribed. Profiling relied on immunoSEQ multiplex PCR, and the TCRdb table lists in-frame clones only, not all of them. The sample yields a few hundred thousand clones, approximately 15% seen once. The specimen sequenced was naive CD4+ T cells from blood. V usage is TRBV30 and J usage is TRBJ2-3, with D possibly being TRBD2 (5 bases). This clonotype was sampled from a woman aged 18-29 years with type 1 diabetes. The CDR3: CAWTNGVTDTQYF. DNA of the CDR3: TGTGCCTGGACTAACGGGGTCACAGATACGCAGTATTTT.